The present T cell receptor (beta chain) was sequenced within a study of T cell repertoires in cytomegalovirus infection. The CDR3 has 16 amino acids. Unmatched junction bases numbered 10, after V lost 5 bases and J lost 2 bases. In germline, CDR1 is SEHNR, CDR2 FQNEAQ (reference sequence). TCRdb processed the reads anew with MiXCR; each CDR3 protein has one entry. Of around 170,000 distinct CDR3 sequences detected, about 15% appear once; the ten largest clones hold around 20%. The rearrangement joins TRBV7-9 to TRBJ2-7; 9 bases are a match to TRBD2. The specimen sequenced was CD8+ T cells from PBMCs. This TCR came from a human donor in good health (CMV status not recorded). Some clones in this sample may be carry-over from other donors' samples. The CDR3 bases are TGTGCCAGCAGCCCCAGGACTAGCGCCGACCCCTACGAGCAGTACTTC. Its translation: CASSPRTSADPYEQYF. Variable domain in full (rest from reference TRBV7-9 and TRBJ2-7): DTGVSQNPRHKITKRGQNVTFRCDPISEHNRLYWYRQTLGQGPEFLTYFQNEAQLEKSRLLSDRFSAERPKGSFSTLEIQRTEQGDSAMYLCASSPRTSADPYEQYFGPGTRLTVT.